The 14 T cell receptor beta chains given below trace back to one sample, sequenced in a study of blood T cell repertoires in COVID-19. TCRdb keeps only in-frame clones here, not all; method: immunoSEQ multiplex PCR. The sample holds some 180,000 clones, around 81% seen once. Material for sequencing was peripheral blood. Receptors originate from a man between 70 and 80 years old with active or convalescent COVID-19.

This clone was observed once. The chain is built from TRBV29-1 and TRBJ2-5; TRBD1 aligns across 10 bases. J gave up 5 bases and V 7 bases, and 10 bases lay outside the gene matches. In germline, CDR1 is SQVTM, CDR2 ANQGSEA. The CDR3 runs 14 residues. CDR3 region: CSGDRGRGWETQYF. The CDR3 DNA sequence: TGCAGCGGAGACAGGGGGCGGGGATGGGAGACCCAGTACTTC.

The V and J genes are TRBV7-9 and TRBJ2-7, with a tentative D call TRBD2 (8 bases). Between the trimmed V and J ends, which lost 2 bases and 2 bases, there was a span of 19 bases. The CDR3 has 17 residues. CDR1 and CDR2 from the germline V gene are SEHNR and FQNEAQ (reference sequence). As DNA, the CDR3 is TGTGCCAGCAGCTTAAAGGGGGCGACTAGCGTCACCTACGAGCAGTACTTC. This codes for CASSLKGATSVTYEQYF.

The chain couples TRBV5-1 to TRBJ2-7; 12 positions match TRBD2. CDR1 and CDR2 (germline): SGHRS, YFSETQ. With 4 bases clipped from V and 4 bases from J, the junction kept 6 bases outside the gene matches. This CDR3 has 15 amino acids. CDR3 nucleotide sequence: TGCGCCAGCAGCCCCCCGCTAGCGGGAGGGTACGAGCAGTACTTC. It codes for CASSPPLAGGYEQYF.

This sequence joins TRBV7-2 and TRBJ1-5, with D possibly matching TRBD1 (6 bases). V was cut by 2 bases and J by 6 bases, with 11 bases left in between. The CDR3 has 14 amino acids. From germline, CDR1 is SGHTA and CDR2 FQGNSA. The CDR3 spells CASSLNRAVQPQHF. For the CDR3, the DNA is TGTGCCAGCAGCTTAAACAGGGCGGTTCAGCCCCAGCATTTT.

This chain connects TRBV6-2 or TRBV6-3 to TRBJ2-5; 11 nucleotides agree with TRBD1. V trimming: 6 bases; J trimming: 5 bases; junction bases outside the gene matches: 8. There are 15 residues in the CDR3. The germline V gene encodes CDR1 MNHEY and CDR2 SVGEGT. The CDR3 DNA follows: TGTGCCAGCAGCTCCGGACAGGGGGCCCCCGAGACCCAGTACTTC. Amino acids: CASSSGQGAPETQYF.

V is TRBV27 and J is TRBJ1-6; D perhaps matches TRBD1 (6 bases). The CDR3 spans 13 residues. Trimming took 6 bases from V and 7 from J, leaving 10 bases between them. Germline V gives CDR1 MNHEY, CDR2 SMNVEV (reference sequence). In DNA, the CDR3 is TGTGCCAGCAGCCCAACAGGGAATTCACCCCTCCACTTT. It yields the protein CASSPTGNSPLHF.

The chain employs TRBV7-2 and TRBJ2-1; the match to TRBD1 covers 9 bases. Germline values: CDR1 SGHTA, CDR2 FQGNSA. The CDR3 length is 14 residues. The ends lost 10 bases at V and 6 bases at J; junction bases unmatched: 10. The CDR3 loop reads CATARGQGGNEQFF. CDR3 coding DNA: TGTGCCACCGCGCGGGGACAGGGTGGCAATGAGCAGTTCTTC.

The CDR3 loop is CATSDPLAGYYEQYF. CDR3 sequence (DNA): TGTGCCACCAGTGATCCCCTAGCGGGGTACTACGAGCAGTACTTC. V usage is TRBV24-1 and J usage is TRBJ2-7; 9 nucleotides line up with TRBD2. The CDR3 totals 15 residues. The germline gives CDR1 KGHDR, CDR2 SFDVKD. With V trimmed by 3 bases and J by 3 bases, 5 bases remained unmatched.

The rearrangement uses TRBV7-2 and TRBJ2-1; a weak D match, TRBD2 (5 bases). Germline loops: CDR1 SGHTA, CDR2 FQGNSA. CDR3 length: 16 residues. V lost 5 bases and J lost 2, with 16 bases in between. The CDR3 nucleotides are TGTGCCAGCAGCCAGCTCCGGACTGGAACCTACAATGAGCAGTTCTTC. This translates into CASSQLRTGTYNEQFF.

The V gene is TRBV14, the J gene TRBJ1-1; TRBD1 agrees at 8 bases. This CDR3 is built from 18 residues. Germline V CDR1 and CDR2: SGHDN, FVKESK. V dropped 0 bases and J dropped 1; count of bases not matched to a gene: 10. For the CDR3, the DNA is TGTGCCAGCAGCCAAGAGGACAGGGATGTGTTTACGAACACTGAAGCTTTCTTT. This sequence encodes CASSQEDRDVFTNTEAFF.

The chain carries TRBV18 and TRBJ1-5; 7 bases align to TRBD1. The germline gives CDR1 KGHSH, CDR2 LQKENI. This CDR3 spans 14 amino acids. After removal of 6 bases from V and 3 bases from J, the junction contained 5 bases not matched to a gene. CDR3: CASSQGQNNQPQHF. The CDR3 coding sequence is TGTGCCAGCTCGCAGGGACAGAACAATCAGCCCCAGCATTTT.

The chain couples TRBV3-1 (or the pseudogene TRBV3-2) to TRBJ1-1; D remains unclear. V lost 7 bases, J lost 7 bases, and 16 bases lay in between. CDR3 length equals 13 residues. Germline assignment: CDR1 LGHDT and CDR2 YNNKEL (reference sequence). CDR3 in amino acids: CASTRRGESEAFF. DNA for the CDR3: TGTGCCAGCACCCGTCGAGGAGAAAGTGAAGCTTTCTTT.

The rearrangement joins TRBV6-2 or TRBV6-3 to TRBJ1-5; 9 bases are shared with TRBD1. Germline V gives CDR1 MNHEY, CDR2 SVGEGT. The CDR3 covers 17 residues. The V and J ends lost 0 bases and 4 bases, in that order; junction bases with no gene match: 7. CDR3 sequence reads: CASSYSRDRALNQPQHF. CDR3 sequence (DNA): TGTGCCAGCAGTTACTCTAGGGACAGGGCCTTAAATCAGCCCCAGCATTTT.

V and J are TRBV29-1 and TRBJ1-5, with D possibly being TRBD1 (5 bases). The CDR3 runs to 12 residues. V dropped 5 bases and J dropped 3 bases, with 8 bases sitting between them. Germline assignment: CDR1 SQVTM and CDR2 ANQGSEA. CDR3 sequence: CSVRQTNQPQHF. The CDR3 coding sequence is TGCAGCGTTCGACAGACCAATCAGCCCCAGCATTTT.